This is a list of T cell receptor beta chains from one sample in a study of cytotoxic CD8 clonotypes in ibrutinib-treated CLL. Produced via immunoSEQ multiplex PCR; TCRdb's table is partial and in-frame only. The sample contains around 200,000 clones, just over 70% of which appear only once. Sequencing used PBMCs, obtained after 12 months of ibrutinib treatment. The receptor source for this set is a human donor with chronic lymphocytic leukemia. Each CDR3 is given with its conserved first and last residue. D genes are given only for firm matches. Clone size, where shown, is once, few, many, or a class for clones that have expanded.

size	V	D	J	CDR3	DNA
-	TRBV9	-	TRBJ1-5	CASSPGHSNQPQHF	TGTGCCAGCAGCCCGGGGCATAGCAATCAGCCCCAGCATTTT
-	TRBV28	-	TRBJ2-7	CATRGVNYEQYF	TGTGCCACCAGGGGGGTAAACTACGAGCAGTACTTC
few	TRBV6-5	TRBD1	TRBJ1-2	CASTRTGRYGYTF	TGTGCCAGCACTAGGACAGGACGCTATGGCTACACCTTC
-	TRBV18	TRBD1	TRBJ2-7	CASSQGQGNYEQYF	TGTGCCAGCTCGCAAGGACAGGGCAACTACGAGCAGTACTTC
-	TRBV4-3	-	TRBJ1-1	CASSLGAGNTEAFF	TGCGCCAGCAGCCTCGGGGCCGGGAACACTGAAGCTTTCTTT
-	TRBV7-3	-	TRBJ2-1	CASSSLVGPYNEQFF	TGTGCCAGCAGCTCCCTGGTGGGACCGTACAATGAGCAGTTCTTC
-	TRBV27	-	TRBJ2-5	CASSFKGLVGETQYF	TGTGCCAGCAGTTTTAAGGGACTTGTAGGAGAGACCCAGTACTTC
once	TRBV5-5	-	TRBJ1-1	CASSLEWGARAFF	TGTGCCAGCAGCTTGGAGTGGGGGGCGCGGGCTTTCTTT
-	TRBV2	TRBD2	TRBJ2-2	CASSGTRHTGELFF	TGTGCCAGCAGTGGGACTAGACACACCGGGGAGCTGTTTTTT
few	TRBV5-1	-	TRBJ1-2	CASSLAGRDYGYTF	TGCGCCAGCAGCTTGGCCGGCAGGGATTATGGCTACACCTTC
few	TRBV5-8	TRBD1	TRBJ2-7	CASSLMAKTGGFHEQYF	TGTGCCAGCAGCTTGATGGCAAAGACAGGGGGATTTCACGAGCAGTACTTC
-	TRBV7-8	TRBD2	TRBJ2-5	CASSFSSVRGVRETQYF	TGTGCCAGCAGCTTTTCTTCAGTCCGGGGGGTGAGAGAGACCCAGTACTTC
-	TRBV21-1	-	TRBJ2-1	CASSSQGVEQFF	TGTGCCAGCAGTAGTCAGGGGGTTGAGCAGTTCTTC
few	TRBV6-5	TRBD1	TRBJ1-3	CASFTGGGNTIYF	TGTGCCAGCTTTACAGGGGGTGGAAACACCATATATTTT
once	TRBV7-8	-	TRBJ1-5	CASSFERDRPNQPQHF	TGTGCCAGCAGCTTTGAAAGAGACAGACCCAATCAGCCCCAGCATTTT
-	TRBV11-2	TRBD1	TRBJ2-7	CASSFAGGYEQYF	TGTGCCAGCAGCTTCGCAGGGGGCTACGAGCAGTACTTC
-	TRBV5-1	-	TRBJ2-3	CASSLAAGTDTQYF	TGCGCCAGCAGCTTGGCGGCGGGAACAGATACGCAGTATTTT
-	TRBV6-5	-	TRBJ1-4	CASSYRGMEEKLFF	TGTGCCAGCAGTTACAGGGGTATGGAAGAAAAACTGTTTTTT
few	TRBV10-3	-	TRBJ1-1	CAISGSQLNTEAFF	TGTGCCATCTCCGGGAGCCAATTGAACACTGAAGCTTTCTTT
few	TRBV5-1	TRBD1	TRBJ1-2	CASSLSGQGFSRYGYTF	TGCGCCAGCAGCTTATCGGGACAGGGATTTTCGCGGTATGGCTACACCTTC
-	TRBV5-1	TRBD2	TRBJ2-7	CASSFPGGRTYEQYF	TGCGCCAGCAGCTTCCCCGGCGGGAGGACCTACGAGCAGTACTTC
many	TRBV5-1	TRBD1	TRBJ1-1	CASSWGTGRINTEAFF	TGCGCCAGCAGCTGGGGGACAGGAAGAATTAACACTGAAGCTTTCTTT
-	TRBV7-2	TRBD2	TRBJ2-7	CASSWGGSYEQYF	TGTGCCAGCAGTTGGGGGGGCTCCTACGAGCAGTACTTC
few	TRBV15	TRBD2	TRBJ2-3	CATSRDFGTSGSSPDTQYF	TGTGCCACCAGCAGAGATTTTGGGACTAGCGGGAGTTCCCCAGATACGCAGTATTTT
few	TRBV19	TRBD1	TRBJ2-1	CASSPGQSYNEQFF	TGTGCCAGTAGCCCGGGACAGTCCTACAATGAGCAGTTCTTC
-	TRBV29-1	-	TRBJ1-1	CSVLFLNTEAFF	TGCAGCGTTTTGTTCCTGAACACTGAAGCTTTCTTT
-	TRBV9	-	TRBJ1-1	CASSVGGGLNTEAFF	TGTGCCAGCAGCGTAGGAGGCGGATTGAACACTGAAGCTTTCTTT
few	TRBV7-3	TRBD2	TRBJ2-7	CASSLKSGIASGSSYEQYF	TGTGCCAGCAGCTTAAAATCCGGTATCGCGAGCGGGAGCTCCTACGAGCAGTACTTC
once	TRBV5-1	TRBD1	TRBJ1-2	CASSLTGANYGYTF	TGCGCCAGCAGCCTTACAGGGGCTAACTATGGCTACACCTTC
-	TRBV19	-	TRBJ1-5	CASSIGGYSNQPQHF	TGTGCCAGTAGTATAGGGGGCTATAGCAATCAGCCCCAGCATTTT
-	TRBV16	-	TRBJ1-5	CASSQWGTDSNQPQHF	TGTGCCAGCAGCCAATGGGGCACCGATAGCAATCAGCCCCAGCATTTT
once	TRBV11-2	TRBD2	TRBJ2-3	CASSLRLAGGDTQYF	TGTGCCAGCAGCCTACGACTAGCGGGGGGAGATACGCAGTATTTT
many	TRBV27	-	TRBJ2-7	CASSPLAGFSSYEQYF	TGTGCCAGCAGCCCCCTAGCAGGGTTCAGCTCCTACGAGCAGTACTTC
-	TRBV6-5	-	TRBJ2-4	CASSYSVGRAKNIQYF	TGTGCCAGCAGTTACTCGGTGGGGCGGGCCAAAAACATTCAGTACTTC
-	TRBV4-1	TRBD1	TRBJ1-5	CASSPLGAGGKVLHF	TGCGCCAGCAGCCCCTTGGGGGCAGGGGGTAAGGTGTTGCATTTT
few	TRBV27	-	TRBJ2-7	CASSRGRAYEQYF	TGTGCCAGCAGTCGCGGCAGAGCCTACGAGCAGTACTTC
-	TRBV19	-	TRBJ2-1	CASSMGRLDYNEQFF	TGTGCCAGTAGTATGGGAAGACTAGACTACAATGAGCAGTTCTTC
-	TRBV27	TRBD1	TRBJ2-1	CASSKPPGGLPYNEQFF	TGTGCCAGCAGTAAGCCTCCAGGGGGCTTACCCTACAATGAGCAGTTCTTC